Included here is one TCR beta chain sequence, with context. This specimen comes from a study of cytomegalovirus exposure and HLA in healthy donors. This CDR3 contains 14 residues. Trimming took 4 bases from V and 0 from J, leaving 10 bases between them. Germline CDR1 SGHRS, CDR2 YFSETQ. The primer mix had 60 Vbeta and 13 Jbeta primers. This table comes from immunoSEQ multiplex PCR, and its TCRdb copy is limited to in-frame clones, with some not included. The sample includes 150,000 to 200,000 clones, 65% to 80% of them seen just once. This clonotype originated in a woman in her forties in good health and CMV-seronegative. The chain couples TRBV5-1 to TRBJ1-1, with D perhaps TRBD1 (5 bases). The sequencing input was PBMCs. The CDR3 sequence: CASSPNRLNTEAFF. The CDR3 DNA reads as TGCGCCAGCAGCCCAAACAGGCTGAACACTGAAGCTTTCTTT.